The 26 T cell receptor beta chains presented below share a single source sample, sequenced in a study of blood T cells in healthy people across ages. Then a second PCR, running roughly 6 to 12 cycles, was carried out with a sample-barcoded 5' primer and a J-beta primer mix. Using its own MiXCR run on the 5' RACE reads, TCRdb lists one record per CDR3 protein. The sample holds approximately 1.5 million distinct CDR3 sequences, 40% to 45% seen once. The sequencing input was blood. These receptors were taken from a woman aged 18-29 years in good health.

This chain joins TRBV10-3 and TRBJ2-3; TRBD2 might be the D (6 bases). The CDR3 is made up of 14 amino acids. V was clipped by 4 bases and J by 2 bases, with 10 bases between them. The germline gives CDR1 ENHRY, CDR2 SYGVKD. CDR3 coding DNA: TGTGCCATCAGTGGGGGGGTCAACACAGATACGCAGTATTTT. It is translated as CAISGGVNTDTQYF.

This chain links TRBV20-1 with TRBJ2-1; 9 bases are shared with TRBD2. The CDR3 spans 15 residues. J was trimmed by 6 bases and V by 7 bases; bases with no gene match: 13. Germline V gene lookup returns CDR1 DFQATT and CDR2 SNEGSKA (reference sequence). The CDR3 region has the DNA TGCAGTGGGATCCCCTTGGCTAGCGGGGCCAATGAGCAGTTCTTC. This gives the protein CSGIPLASGANEQFF.

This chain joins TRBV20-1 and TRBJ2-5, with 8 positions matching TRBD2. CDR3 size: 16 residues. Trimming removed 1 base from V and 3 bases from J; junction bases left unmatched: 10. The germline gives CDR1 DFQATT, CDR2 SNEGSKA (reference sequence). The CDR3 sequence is CSARARASGWKETQYF. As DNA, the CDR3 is TGCAGTGCTAGAGCCCGGGCTAGCGGGTGGAAAGAGACCCAGTACTTC.

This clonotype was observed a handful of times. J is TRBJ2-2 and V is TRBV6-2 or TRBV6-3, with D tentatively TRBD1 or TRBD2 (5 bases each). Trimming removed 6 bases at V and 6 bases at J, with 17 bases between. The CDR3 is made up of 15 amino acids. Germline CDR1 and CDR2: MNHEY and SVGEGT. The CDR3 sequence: CASRADRGRPGELFF. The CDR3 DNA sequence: TGTGCCAGCAGGGCTGACCGGGGCCGTCCCGGGGAGCTGTTTTTT.

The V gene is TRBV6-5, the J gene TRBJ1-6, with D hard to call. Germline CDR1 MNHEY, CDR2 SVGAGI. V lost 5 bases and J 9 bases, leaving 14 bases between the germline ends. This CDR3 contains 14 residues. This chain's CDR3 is CASSVAPSSSPLHF. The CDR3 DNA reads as TGTGCCAGCAGTGTCGCCCCATCCAGTTCACCCCTCCACTTT.

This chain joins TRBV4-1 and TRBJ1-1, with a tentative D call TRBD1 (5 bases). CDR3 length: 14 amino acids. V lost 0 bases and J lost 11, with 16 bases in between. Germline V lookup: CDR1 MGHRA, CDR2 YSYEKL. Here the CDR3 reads CASSQDGAWDEAFF. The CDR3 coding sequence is TGCGCCAGCAGCCAAGATGGGGCTTGGGACGAGGCTTTCTTT.

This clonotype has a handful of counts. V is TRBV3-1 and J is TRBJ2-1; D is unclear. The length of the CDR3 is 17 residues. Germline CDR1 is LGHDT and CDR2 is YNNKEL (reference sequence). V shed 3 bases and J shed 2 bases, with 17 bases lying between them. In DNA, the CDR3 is TGTGCCAGCAGCCAGGTCCCTGGCGGTGGTACCTACAATGAGCAGTTCTTC. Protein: CASSQVPGGGTYNEQFF.

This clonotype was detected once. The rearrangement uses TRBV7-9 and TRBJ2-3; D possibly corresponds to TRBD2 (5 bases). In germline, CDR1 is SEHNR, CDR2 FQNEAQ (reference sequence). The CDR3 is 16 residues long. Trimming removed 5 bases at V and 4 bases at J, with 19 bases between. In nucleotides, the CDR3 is TGTGCCAGCAGCACAAGTTCGTTCGGACTCCCAGATACGCAGTATTTT. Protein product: CASSTSSFGLPDTQYF.

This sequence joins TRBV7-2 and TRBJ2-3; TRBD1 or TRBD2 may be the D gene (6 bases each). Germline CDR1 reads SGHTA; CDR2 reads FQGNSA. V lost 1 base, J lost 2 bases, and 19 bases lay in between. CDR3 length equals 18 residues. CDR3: CASSLGTLRGPLTDTQYF. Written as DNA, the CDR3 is TGTGCCAGCAGCTTAGGAACCCTACGGGGGCCACTCACAGATACGCAGTATTTT.

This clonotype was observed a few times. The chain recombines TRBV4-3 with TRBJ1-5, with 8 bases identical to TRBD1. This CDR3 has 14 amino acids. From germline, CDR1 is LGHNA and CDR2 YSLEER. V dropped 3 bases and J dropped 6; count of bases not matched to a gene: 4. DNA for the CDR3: TGCGCCAGCAGCCACAATACAGGGGGTCAGCCCCAGCATTTT. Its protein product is CASSHNTGGQPQHF.

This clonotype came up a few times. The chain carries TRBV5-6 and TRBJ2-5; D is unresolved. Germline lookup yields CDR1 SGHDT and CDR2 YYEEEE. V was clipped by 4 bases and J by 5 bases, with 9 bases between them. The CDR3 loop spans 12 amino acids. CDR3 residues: CASSPSTETQYF. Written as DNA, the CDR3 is TGTGCCAGCAGCCCGAGCACCGAGACCCAGTACTTC.

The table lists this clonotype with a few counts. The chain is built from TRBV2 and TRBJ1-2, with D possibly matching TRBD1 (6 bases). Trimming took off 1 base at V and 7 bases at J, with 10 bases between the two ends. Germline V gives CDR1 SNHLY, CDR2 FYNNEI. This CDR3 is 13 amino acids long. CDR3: CASSEGQVRGYTF. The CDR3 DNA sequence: TGTGCCAGCAGTGAAGGACAGGTCCGTGGCTACACCTTC. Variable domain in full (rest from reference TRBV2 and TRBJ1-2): EPEVTQTPSHQVTQMGQEVILRCVPISNHLYFYWYRQILGQKVEFLVSFYNNEISEKSEIFDDQFSVERPDGSNFTLKIRSTKLEDSAMYFCASSEGQVRGYTFGSGTRLTVV.

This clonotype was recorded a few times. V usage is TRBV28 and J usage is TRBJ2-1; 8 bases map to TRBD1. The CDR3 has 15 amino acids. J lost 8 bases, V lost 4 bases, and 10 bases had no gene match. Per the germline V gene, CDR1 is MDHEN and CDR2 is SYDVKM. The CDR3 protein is CASSSTGTGIDEQFF. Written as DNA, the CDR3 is TGTGCCAGCAGTTCAACCGGGACAGGAATCGATGAGCAGTTCTTC.

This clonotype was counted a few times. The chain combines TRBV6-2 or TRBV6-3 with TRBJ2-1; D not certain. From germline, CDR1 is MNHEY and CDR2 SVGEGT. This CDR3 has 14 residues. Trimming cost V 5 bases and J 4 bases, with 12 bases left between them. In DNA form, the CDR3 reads TGTGCCAGCAGTCACGCCCATACTTACAATGAGCAGTTCTTC. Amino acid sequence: CASSHAHTYNEQFF.

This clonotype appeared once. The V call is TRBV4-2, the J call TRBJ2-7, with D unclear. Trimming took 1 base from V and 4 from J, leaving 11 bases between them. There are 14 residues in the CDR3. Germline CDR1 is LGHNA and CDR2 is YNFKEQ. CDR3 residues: CASSQARTDYEQYF. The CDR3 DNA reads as TGTGCCAGCAGCCAAGCCAGGACCGATTACGAGCAGTACTTC.

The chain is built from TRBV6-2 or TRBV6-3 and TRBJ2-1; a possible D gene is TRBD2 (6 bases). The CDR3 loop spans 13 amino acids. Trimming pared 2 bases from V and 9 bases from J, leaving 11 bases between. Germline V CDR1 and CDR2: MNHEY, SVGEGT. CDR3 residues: CASSYRDLSEQFF. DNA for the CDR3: TGTGCCAGCAGTTACCGGGACTTAAGTGAGCAGTTCTTC.

CDR3 bases: TGCGCCAGCAGCTTGGACGACCGCGGAGCAGATACGCAGTATTTT. Translating gives CASSLDDRGADTQYF. This chain connects TRBV5-1 to TRBJ2-3; D ambiguous. Germline V gene lookup returns CDR1 SGHRS and CDR2 YFSETQ. V was clipped by 0 bases and J by 4 bases, with 12 bases between them. CDR3 length equals 15 residues.

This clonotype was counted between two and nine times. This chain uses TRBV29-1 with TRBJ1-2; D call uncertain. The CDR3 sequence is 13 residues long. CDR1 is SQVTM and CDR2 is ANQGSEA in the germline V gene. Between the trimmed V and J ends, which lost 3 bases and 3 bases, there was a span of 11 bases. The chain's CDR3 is CSVELILDYGYTF. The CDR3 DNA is TGCAGCGTTGAGTTGATTCTGGACTATGGCTACACCTTC.

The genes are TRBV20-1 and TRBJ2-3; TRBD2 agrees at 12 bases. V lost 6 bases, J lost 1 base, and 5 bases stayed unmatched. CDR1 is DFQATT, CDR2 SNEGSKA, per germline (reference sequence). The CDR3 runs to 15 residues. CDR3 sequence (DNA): TGCAGTGCAGGGACTAGCGGGTATCGCACAGATACGCAGTATTTT. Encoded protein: CSAGTSGYRTDTQYF.

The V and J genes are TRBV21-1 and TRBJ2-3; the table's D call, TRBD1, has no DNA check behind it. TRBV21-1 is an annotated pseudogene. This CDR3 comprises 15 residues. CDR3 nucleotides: TGTGCCAGCAGCAAAGGAGGCGGAACAGAGGATACGCAGTATTTT. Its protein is CASSKGGGTEDTQYF.

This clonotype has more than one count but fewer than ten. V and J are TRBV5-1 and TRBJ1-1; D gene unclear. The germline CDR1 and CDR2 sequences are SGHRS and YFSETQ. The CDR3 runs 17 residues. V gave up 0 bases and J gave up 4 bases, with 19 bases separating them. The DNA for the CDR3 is TGCGCCAGCAGCTTGGGCAGGAGACGAGGAACGGGCACTGAAGCTTTCTTT. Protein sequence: CASSLGRRRGTGTEAFF.

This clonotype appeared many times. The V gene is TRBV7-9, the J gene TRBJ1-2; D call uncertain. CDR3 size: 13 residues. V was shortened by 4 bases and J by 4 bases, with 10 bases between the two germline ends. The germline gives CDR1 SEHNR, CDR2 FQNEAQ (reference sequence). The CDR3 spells CASSSSGFYGYTF. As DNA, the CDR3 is TGTGCCAGCAGCTCCTCAGGATTCTATGGCTACACCTTC.

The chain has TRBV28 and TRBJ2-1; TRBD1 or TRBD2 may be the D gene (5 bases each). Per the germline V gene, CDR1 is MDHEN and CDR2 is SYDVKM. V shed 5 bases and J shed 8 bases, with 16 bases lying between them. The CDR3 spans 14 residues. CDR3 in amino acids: CASSPSGLSHEQFF. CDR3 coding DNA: TGTGCCAGCAGTCCTTCGGGGCTCTCCCATGAGCAGTTCTTC.

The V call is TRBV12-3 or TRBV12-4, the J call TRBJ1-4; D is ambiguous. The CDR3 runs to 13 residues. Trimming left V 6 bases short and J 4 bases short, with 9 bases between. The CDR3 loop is CASRPDINEKLFF. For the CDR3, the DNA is TGTGCCAGCAGGCCAGACATTAATGAAAAACTGTTTTTT.

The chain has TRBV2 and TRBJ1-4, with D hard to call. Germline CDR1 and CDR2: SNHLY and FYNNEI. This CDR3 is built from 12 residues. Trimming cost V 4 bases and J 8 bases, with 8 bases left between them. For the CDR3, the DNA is TGTGCCAGCAGTGGTACTGCGGAAAAACTGTTTTTT. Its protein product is CASSGTAEKLFF.

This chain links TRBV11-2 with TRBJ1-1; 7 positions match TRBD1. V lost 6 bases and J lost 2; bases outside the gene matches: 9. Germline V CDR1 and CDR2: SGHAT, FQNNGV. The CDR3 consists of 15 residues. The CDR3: CASSSFDRANTEAFF. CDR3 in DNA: TGTGCCAGCAGTTCTTTCGACAGGGCCAACACTGAAGCTTTCTTT.